Each of the 28 T cell receptor beta chains below was sequenced from the same sample in a study of cytomegalovirus exposure and HLA in healthy donors. PCR primers comprised 60 Vbeta and 13 Jbeta primers. Profiling relied on immunoSEQ multiplex PCR, and the TCRdb table lists in-frame clones only, not all of them. The sample carries over 85,000 clones, 73% recorded once. Sequencing was done on a sample of PBMCs. All receptors derive from a man aged 35-49 years in good health and CMV-seronegative.

The chain employs TRBV4-2 and TRBJ2-2; D possibly corresponds to TRBD2 (6 bases). CDR1 and CDR2 from the germline V gene are LGHNA and YNFKEQ. V gave up 5 bases and J gave up 5 bases, with 15 bases separating them. CDR3 length equals 15 residues. Here the CDR3 DNA reads TGTGCCAGCAGCGGACTATCGGGGATTACCGGGGAGCTGTTTTTT. Translation: CASSGLSGITGELFF.

This chain links TRBV4-1 with TRBJ2-3; 8 bases agree with TRBD1. V lost 3 bases, J lost 6 bases, and 11 bases stayed unmatched. The CDR3 has 16 residues. Germline assignment: CDR1 MGHRA and CDR2 YSYEKL. CDR3 in DNA: TGCGCCAGCAGCCAGGCAAGCAGGGGGCGCGTGGATACGCAGTATTTT. It codes for CASSQASRGRVDTQYF.

This chain joins TRBV6-1 and TRBJ1-3; no clear D. CDR3 length: 15 amino acids. Germline V lookup: CDR1 MNHNS, CDR2 SASEGT. The germline V and J ends were trimmed by 6 bases and 4 bases, with 16 bases remaining between them. CDR3 residues: CASSLEPAGGNTIYF. CDR3 DNA: TGTGCCAGCAGCCTAGAGCCTGCGGGGGGAAACACCATATATTTT.

The V and J genes are TRBV5-1 and TRBJ2-5, with D possibly being TRBD1 (6 bases). CDR3 length: 15 residues. The germline V gene encodes CDR1 SGHRS and CDR2 YFSETQ. V lost 2 bases and J 3 bases, leaving 14 bases between the germline ends. The CDR3 here is CASSFQGRREETQYF. CDR3 DNA sequence: TGCGCCAGCAGCTTCCAGGGGCGAAGAGAAGAGACCCAGTACTTC.

Note on this clone: Given the absence of the conserved phenylalanine or tryptophan at the CDR3 end, a read error is likely. No DNA is shown, since the ends of the CDR3 on it are uncertain; the CDR3 is the one TCRdb lists. The chain combines TRBV1 with TRBJ1-6. TRBV1 is flagged as a pseudogene. The CDR3 comprises 16 residues, both ends counted. CDR3: CTSSQDCGRKNSPLQV.

This clone was recorded a few times. The V gene is TRBV5-1, the J gene TRBJ1-6; 7 bases map to TRBD1. Per the germline V gene, CDR1 is SGHRS and CDR2 is YFSETQ. The CDR3 has 18 amino acids. Unmatched junction bases numbered 12, after V lost 2 bases and J lost 4 bases. The CDR3, as DNA: TGCGCCAGCAGCTTATCACGAGTCCCGGGACAGTATAATTCACCCCTCCACTTT. Amino acids: CASSLSRVPGQYNSPLHF.

This chain links TRBV25-1 with TRBJ1-5; maybe TRBD1 (5 bases). The CDR3 length is 14 residues. V shed 3 bases and J shed 6 bases, with 12 bases lying between them. Per the germline V gene, CDR1 is MGHDK and CDR2 is SYGVNS. CDR3 in DNA: TGTGCCAGCAGTGACGCAGGGAGGACTCAGCCCCAGCATTTT. Translation: CASSDAGRTQPQHF.

The chain is built from TRBV6-6 and TRBJ1-6; the match to TRBD1 covers 7 bases. V was pared by 0 bases and J by 8 bases, with 4 bases of the junction left unmatched. The germline gives CDR1 MNHNY, CDR2 SVGAGI (reference sequence). This CDR3 is built from 15 residues. The CDR3: CASSYSGQNHSPLHF. The CDR3 DNA reads as TGTGCCAGCAGTTACTCGGGACAGAATCATTCACCCCTCCACTTT.

The chain links TRBV6-5 to TRBJ2-5, with TRBD1 matching over 11 bases. The CDR3 has 15 residues. Looked up from germline, CDR1 is MNHEY and CDR2 is SVGAGI. The V segment lost 5 bases and the J segment 5 bases; nucleotides outside the gene matches: 7. CDR3 protein: CASSRTGGAGETQYF. The CDR3 DNA reads TGTGCCAGCAGTCGGACAGGGGGCGCCGGGGAGACCCAGTACTTC.

As DNA, the CDR3 is TGCGCCAGCAGCCCGGGGATCGCGGGACAGGGAGACTACGAGCAGTACTTC. This sequence encodes CASSPGIAGQGDYEQYF. The V gene is TRBV4-3, the J gene TRBJ2-7; 9 nucleotides agree with TRBD1. This CDR3 spans 17 amino acids. Trimming cost V 4 bases and J 3 bases; bases outside gene matches: 13. Germline CDR1 LGHNA, CDR2 YSLEER.

The chain links TRBV18 to TRBJ1-2; no clear D. Germline V gives CDR1 KGHSH, CDR2 LQKENI. CDR3 length: 14 residues. Trimming took 6 bases from V and 5 from J, leaving 16 bases between them. The CDR3 is CASSSLERYYGYTF. CDR3 DNA sequence: TGTGCCAGCTCCTCCCTAGAGCGGTATTATGGCTACACCTTC.

This sequence joins TRBV4-1 and TRBJ2-5, with 7 bases matching TRBD2. Near its end, the DNA agrees better with TRBJ2-7, so the J call may be wrong. The CDR3 is 16 residues long. Germline values: CDR1 MGHRA, CDR2 YSYEKL. The CDR3 sequence: CASSQDASGLSYEQYF. CDR3 DNA sequence: TGCGCCAGCAGCCAAGATGCTAGCGGTCTCTCCTACGAGCAGTACTTC.

This clone was detected a few times. J is TRBJ2-5 and V is TRBV11-2; TRBD2 agrees at 11 bases. V trimming: 4 bases; J trimming: 7 bases; junction bases outside the gene matches: 11. Germline CDR1 and CDR2: SGHAT and FQNNGV. This CDR3 contains 16 residues. CDR3 sequence: CASSSRLAGTPGTQYF. CDR3 DNA sequence: TGTGCCAGCAGCTCCCGACTAGCGGGGACCCCGGGGACCCAGTACTTC. The whole variable domain, remainder taken from reference TRBV11-2 and TRBJ2-5, is EAGVAQSPRYKIIEKRQSVAFWCNPISGHATLYWYQQILGQGPKLLIQFQNNGVVDDSQLPKDRFSAERLKGVDSTLKIQPAKLEDSAVYLCASSSRLAGTPGTQYFGPGTRLLVL.

The genes are TRBV15 and TRBJ2-2, with D possibly TRBD1 on 5 matching bases. V dropped 8 bases and J dropped 6 bases, with 13 bases sitting between them. From germline, CDR1 is LNHNV and CDR2 YYDKDF (reference sequence). The CDR3 has 13 amino acids. CDR3 DNA sequence: TGTGCCACCCGTGGTATGGGGCCCGGGGAGCTGTTTTTT. The encoded protein is CATRGMGPGELFF.

The chain combines TRBV7-9 with TRBJ2-2; TRBD1 might be the D (6 bases). Germline V CDR1 and CDR2: SEHNR, FQNEAQ (reference sequence). The germline V and J ends were trimmed by 5 bases and 5 bases, with 12 bases remaining between them. The CDR3 covers 14 residues. The CDR3 sequence: CASSPPGVTGELFF. The CDR3 nucleotides read TGTGCCAGCAGCCCACCAGGGGTTACCGGGGAGCTGTTTTTT. Full variable domain (missing parts from reference TRBV7-9 and TRBJ2-2): DTGVSQNPRHKITKRGQNVTFRCDPISEHNRLYWYRQTLGQGPEFLTYFQNEAQLEKSRLLSDRFSAERPKGSFSTLEIQRTEQGDSAMYLCASSPPGVTGELFFGEGSRLTVL.

The chain recombines TRBV2 with TRBJ1-3; TRBD1 matches 7 bases. There are 13 residues in the CDR3. Unmatched junction bases numbered 6, after V lost 11 bases and J lost 2 bases. Per germline, CDR1 SNHLY and CDR2 FYNNEI. CDR3 DNA sequence: TGTGCCTGTGAGGGACAGACTGGAAACACCATATATTTT. The encoded protein is CACEGQTGNTIYF.

This clone occurred a few times. V is TRBV5-6 and J is TRBJ1-5; TRBD1 agrees at 8 bases. This CDR3 contains 14 residues. The germline CDR1 and CDR2 sequences are SGHDT and YYEEEE. V was pared by 3 bases and J by 4 bases, with 3 bases of the junction left unmatched. The CDR3 nucleotides are TGTGCCAGCAGCTCGCAGGGGGCTAATCAGCCCCAGCATTTT. It yields the protein CASSSQGANQPQHF.

The V and J genes are TRBV14 and TRBJ2-5, with TRBD2 matching over 7 bases. Losses at the gene ends were 4 bases for V and 7 bases for J; bases not matched to a gene: 9. CDR1 is SGHDN, CDR2 FVKESK, per germline. The CDR3 has 14 amino acids. As DNA, the CDR3 is TGTGCCAGCAGCCCATGGCGGGGGAAGGGGACCCAGTACTTC. Amino acid sequence: CASSPWRGKGTQYF.

The V gene is TRBV15, the J gene TRBJ1-5; D is unclear. V gave up 3 bases and J gave up 8 bases, with 11 bases separating them. This CDR3 is 13 amino acids long. CDR1 LNHNV and CDR2 YYDKDF come from the germline V gene (reference sequence). CDR3 bases: TGTGCCACCAGCAGTGCCCGGGAAAAGCCCCAGCATTTT. Residues: CATSSAREKPQHF.

The CDR3 loop reads CASSQPLLAGGPGELFF. The CDR3 nucleotides are TGCGCCAGCAGCCAGCCCTTACTAGCGGGGGGCCCCGGGGAGCTGTTTTTT. V and J are TRBV4-1 and TRBJ2-2; 12 nucleotides line up with TRBD2. Germline CDR1 and CDR2: MGHRA and YSYEKL. The length of the CDR3 is 17 residues. The V segment lost 3 bases and the J segment 6 bases; nucleotides outside the gene matches: 8.

V and J are TRBV7-9 and TRBJ2-1; D gene unclear. This CDR3 is built from 14 residues. V shed 1 base and J shed 6 bases, with 10 bases lying between them. The germline V gene has CDR1 SEHNR and CDR2 FQNEAQ (reference sequence). The chain's CDR3 is CASSLVVSGNEQFF. In nucleotides, the CDR3 is TGTGCCAGCAGCTTAGTTGTCAGTGGCAATGAGCAGTTCTTC.

The chain combines TRBV29-1 with TRBJ2-7; 8 bases map to TRBD2. Trimming at V came to 8 bases and at J to 7 bases, leaving 7 bases not matched to a gene. The CDR3 is made up of 11 amino acids. Germline CDR1 is SQVTM and CDR2 is ANQGSEA. In nucleotides, the CDR3 is TGCAGCTCGGGGGGGGATGGGGAGCAGTACTTC. Translated: CSSGGDGEQYF.

This clone was counted only a few times. The chain links TRBV27 to TRBJ1-1; no definite D call. Trimming took off 10 bases at V and 5 bases at J, with 11 bases between the two ends. The CDR3 loop spans 11 amino acids. CDR1 and CDR2 (germline): MNHEY, SMNVEV (reference sequence). CDR3 amino acids: CAIGRNTEAFF. CDR3 coding DNA: TGTGCCATCGGTAGAAATACTGAAGCTTTCTTT.

CDR3 sequence (DNA): TGTGCCAGCAGTGGACAGGGAGGAGAAAAACTGTTTTTT. It yields the protein CASSGQGGEKLFF. The V gene is TRBV6-6, the J gene TRBJ1-4; 8 positions agree with TRBD1. Germline CDR1 MNHNY, CDR2 SVGAGI (reference sequence). Trimming cost V 5 bases and J 8 bases; bases outside gene matches: 4. This CDR3 comprises 13 residues.

The chain couples TRBV10-3 to TRBJ2-5; D might be TRBD2 (5 bases). The CDR3 contains 16 residues. The V gene lost 6 bases and the J gene lost 2 bases, with 19 bases spanning the gap. The germline gives CDR1 ENHRY, CDR2 SYGVKD. The CDR3 here is CAIRGSVGLTQETQYF. CDR3 DNA: TGTGCCATCAGAGGAAGTGTAGGACTCACACAAGAGACCCAGTACTTC.

The chain is built from TRBV7-9 and TRBJ1-2; D unclear. The ends were cut back, 3 bases at V and 8 bases at J, with 13 bases in the middle. Germline CDR1 reads SEHNR; CDR2 reads FQNEAQ (reference sequence). The CDR3 spans 13 residues. The CDR3, as DNA: TGTGCCAGCAGCTTCCCAGAGGGTAGCGGCTACACCTTC. It specifies CASSFPEGSGYTF. The full variable domain, in which reference TRBV7-9 and TRBJ1-2 provide the parts outside the CDR3, is DTGVSQNPRHKITKRGQNVTFRCDPISEHNRLYWYRQTLGQGPEFLTYFQNEAQLEKSRLLSDRFSAERPKGSFSTLEIQRTEQGDSAMYLCASSFPEGSGYTFGSGTRLTVV.

The V gene is TRBV19, the J gene TRBJ1-3; D is undetermined. In germline, CDR1 is LNHDA, CDR2 SQIVND (reference sequence). V lost 6 bases and J lost 4, with 7 bases in between. This CDR3 is 12 amino acids long. The CDR3 DNA is TGTGCCAGTAGCAGGCAAGGAAACACCATATATTTT. This translates into CASSRQGNTIYF.

V is TRBV4-3 and J is TRBJ2-7; D unresolved. Germline-derived CDR1 and CDR2 are LGHNA and YSLEER. The CDR3 extends over 16 amino acids. V lost 0 bases and J 3 bases, leaving 15 bases between the germline ends. The DNA for the CDR3 is TGCGCCAGCAGCCAAGATTTTCGCGAGGAAAGCTACGAGCAGTACTTC. Its protein is CASSQDFREESYEQYF.